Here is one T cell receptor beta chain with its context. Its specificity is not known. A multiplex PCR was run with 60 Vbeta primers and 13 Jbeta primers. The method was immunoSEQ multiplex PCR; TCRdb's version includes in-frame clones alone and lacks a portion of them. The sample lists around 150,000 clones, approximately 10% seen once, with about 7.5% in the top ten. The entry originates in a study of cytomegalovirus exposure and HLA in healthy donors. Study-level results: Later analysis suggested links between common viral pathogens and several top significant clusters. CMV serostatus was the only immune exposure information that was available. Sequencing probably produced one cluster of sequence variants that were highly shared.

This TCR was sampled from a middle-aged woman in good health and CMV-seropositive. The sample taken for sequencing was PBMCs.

As DNA, the CDR3 is TGTGCCATCAGTGAGGCGACAGGGCCTTATGGCTACACCTTC. Translated, it gives CAISEATGPYGYTF. J is TRBJ1-2 and V is TRBV10-3, with 7 nucleotides matching TRBD1. The CDR3 extends over 14 amino acids. Germline V lookup: CDR1 ENHRY, CDR2 SYGVKD. V was clipped by 2 bases and J by 5 bases; unmatched bases: 5.